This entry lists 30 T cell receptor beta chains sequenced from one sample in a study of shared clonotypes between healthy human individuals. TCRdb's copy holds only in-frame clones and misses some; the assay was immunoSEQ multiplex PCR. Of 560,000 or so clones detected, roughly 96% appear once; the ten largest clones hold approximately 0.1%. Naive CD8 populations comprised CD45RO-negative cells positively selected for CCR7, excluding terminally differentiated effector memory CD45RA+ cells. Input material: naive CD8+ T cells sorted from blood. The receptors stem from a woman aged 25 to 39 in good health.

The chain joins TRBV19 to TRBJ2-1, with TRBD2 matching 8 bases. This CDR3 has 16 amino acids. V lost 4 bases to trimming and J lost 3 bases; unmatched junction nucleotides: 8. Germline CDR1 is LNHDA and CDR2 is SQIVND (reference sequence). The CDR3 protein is CASSSKSGSVYNEQFF. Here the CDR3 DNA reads TGTGCCAGTAGTAGTAAAAGCGGGAGCGTCTACAATGAGCAGTTCTTC.

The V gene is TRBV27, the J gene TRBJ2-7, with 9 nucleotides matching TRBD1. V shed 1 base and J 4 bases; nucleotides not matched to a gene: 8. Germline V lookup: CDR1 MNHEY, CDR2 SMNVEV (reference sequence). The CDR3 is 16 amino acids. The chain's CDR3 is CASSLLGRDRAYEQYF. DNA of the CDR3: TGTGCCAGCAGTTTATTGGGCCGGGACAGGGCTTACGAGCAGTACTTC.

CDR3 amino acids: CASSLEVANQETQYF. The CDR3 DNA sequence: TGTGCCAGCAGCTTAGAGGTTGCCAATCAAGAGACCCAGTACTTC. The chain carries TRBV11-2 and TRBJ2-5; D gene unclear. Looked up from germline, CDR1 is SGHAT and CDR2 is FQNNGV. The CDR3 runs to 15 residues. Trimming took 0 bases from V and 2 from J, leaving 10 bases between them.

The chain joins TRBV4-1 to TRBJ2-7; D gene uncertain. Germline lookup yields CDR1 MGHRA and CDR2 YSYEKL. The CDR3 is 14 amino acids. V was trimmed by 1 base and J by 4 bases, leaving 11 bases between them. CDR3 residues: CASSQGWGTYEQYF. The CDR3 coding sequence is TGCGCCAGCAGCCAAGGCTGGGGAACGTACGAGCAGTACTTC.

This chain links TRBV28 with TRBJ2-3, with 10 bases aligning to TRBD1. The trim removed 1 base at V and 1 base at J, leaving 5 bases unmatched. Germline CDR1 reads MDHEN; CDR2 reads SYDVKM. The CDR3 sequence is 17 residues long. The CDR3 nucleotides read TGTGCCAGCAGTTTATTCAGACAGGGGGCCGGCACAGATACGCAGTATTTT. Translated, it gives CASSLFRQGAGTDTQYF.

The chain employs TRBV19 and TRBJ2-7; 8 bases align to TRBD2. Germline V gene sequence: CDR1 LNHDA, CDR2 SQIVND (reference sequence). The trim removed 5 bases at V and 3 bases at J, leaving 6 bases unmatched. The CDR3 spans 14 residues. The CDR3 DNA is TGTGCCAGTAGTGCGGGACTAGGAGACTACGAGCAGTACTTC. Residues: CASSAGLGDYEQYF.

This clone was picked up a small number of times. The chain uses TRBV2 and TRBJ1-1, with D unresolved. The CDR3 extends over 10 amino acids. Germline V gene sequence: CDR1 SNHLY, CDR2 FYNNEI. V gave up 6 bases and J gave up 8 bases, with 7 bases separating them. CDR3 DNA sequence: TGTGCCAGCAGCCGGGGAGAAGCTTTCTTT. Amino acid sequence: CASSRGEAFF.

CDR3 region: CASSQEGDSLYEQYF. CDR3 DNA sequence: TGCGCCAGCAGCCAAGAAGGGGACTCCCTCTACGAGCAGTACTTC. The chain recombines TRBV4-1 with TRBJ2-7; tentative D call: TRBD2 (6 bases). The CDR3 is 15 residues long. Trimming shortened V by 0 bases and J by 3 bases, and 12 bases separated the two germline ends. The germline V gene has CDR1 MGHRA and CDR2 YSYEKL.

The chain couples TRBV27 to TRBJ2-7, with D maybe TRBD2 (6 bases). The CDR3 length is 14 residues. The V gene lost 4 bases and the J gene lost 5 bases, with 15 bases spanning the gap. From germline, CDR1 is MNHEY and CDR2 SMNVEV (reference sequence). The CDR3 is CASSSGVILDEQYF. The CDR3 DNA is TGTGCCAGCAGTTCGGGGGTTATCCTCGACGAGCAGTACTTC.

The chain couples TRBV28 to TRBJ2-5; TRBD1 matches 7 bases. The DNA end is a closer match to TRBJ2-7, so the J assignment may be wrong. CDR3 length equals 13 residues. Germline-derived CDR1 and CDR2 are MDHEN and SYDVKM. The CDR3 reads CASSYSRGYEQYF. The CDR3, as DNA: TGTGCCAGCAGCTACTCCAGGGGGTACGAGCAGTACTTC.

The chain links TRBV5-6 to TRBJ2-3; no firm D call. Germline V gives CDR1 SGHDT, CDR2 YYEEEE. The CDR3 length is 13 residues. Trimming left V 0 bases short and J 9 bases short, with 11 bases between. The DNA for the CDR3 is TGTGCCAGCAGCTTGGCCAGCGAGATCACGCAGTATTTT. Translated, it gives CASSLASEITQYF. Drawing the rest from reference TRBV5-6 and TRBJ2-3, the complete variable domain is DAGVTQSPTHLIKTRGQQVTLRCSPKSGHDTVSWYQQALGQGPQFIFQYYEEEERQRGNFPDRFSGHQFPNYSSELNVNALLLGDSALYLCASSLASEITQYFGPGTRLTVL.

Here the CDR3 reads CSVDNERTITYTQYF. The CDR3 DNA follows: TGCAGCGTTGACAACGAGCGAACGATCACGTATACGCAGTATTTT. The gene calls are TRBV29-1 and TRBJ2-3; D gene unclear. In germline, CDR1 is SQVTM, CDR2 ANQGSEA. Trimming took 3 bases from V and 7 from J, leaving 20 bases between them. This CDR3 spans 15 amino acids.

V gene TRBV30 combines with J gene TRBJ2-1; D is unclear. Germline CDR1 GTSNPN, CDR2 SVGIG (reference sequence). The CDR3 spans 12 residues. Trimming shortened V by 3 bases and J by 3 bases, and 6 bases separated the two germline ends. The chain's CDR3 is CAWSAYYNEQFF. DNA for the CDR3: TGTGCCTGGAGCGCTTACTACAATGAGCAGTTCTTC.

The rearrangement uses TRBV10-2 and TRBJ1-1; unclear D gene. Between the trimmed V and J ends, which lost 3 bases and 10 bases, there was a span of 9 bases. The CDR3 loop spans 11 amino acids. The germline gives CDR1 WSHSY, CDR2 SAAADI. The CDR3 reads CASSETRRAFF. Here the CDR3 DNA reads TGCGCCAGCAGTGAAACGCGGAGAGCTTTCTTT.

This chain's CDR3 is CSGRVSDEKLFF. The CDR3 bases are TGCAGCGGACGGGTATCGGACGAAAAACTGTTTTTT. The chain has TRBV29-1 and TRBJ1-4; no firm D call. The CDR3 sequence is 12 residues long. Germline values: CDR1 SQVTM, CDR2 ANQGSEA. V lost 7 bases to trimming and J lost 8 bases, with 14 bases between them. The full variable domain, its missing parts supplied by reference TRBV29-1 and TRBJ1-4, is SAVISQKPSRDICQRGTSLTIQCQVDSQVTMMFWYRQQPGQSLTLIATANQGSEATYESGFVIDKFPISRPNLTFSTLTVSNMSPEDSSIYLCSGRVSDEKLFFGSGTQLSVL.

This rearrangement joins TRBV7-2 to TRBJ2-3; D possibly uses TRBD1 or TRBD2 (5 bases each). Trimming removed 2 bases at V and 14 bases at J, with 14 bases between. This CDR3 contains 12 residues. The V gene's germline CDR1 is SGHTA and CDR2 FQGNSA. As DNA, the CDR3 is TGTGCCAGCAGCTTATTACGGGGCTTAGGGTATTTT. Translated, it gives CASSLLRGLGYF.

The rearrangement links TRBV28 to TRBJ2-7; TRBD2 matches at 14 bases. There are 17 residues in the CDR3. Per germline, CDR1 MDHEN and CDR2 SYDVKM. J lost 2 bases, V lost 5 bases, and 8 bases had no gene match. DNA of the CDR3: TGTGCCAGCAGTACCCAGGGACTAGCGGGAGCCCCCTACGAGCAGTACTTC. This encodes CASSTQGLAGAPYEQYF.

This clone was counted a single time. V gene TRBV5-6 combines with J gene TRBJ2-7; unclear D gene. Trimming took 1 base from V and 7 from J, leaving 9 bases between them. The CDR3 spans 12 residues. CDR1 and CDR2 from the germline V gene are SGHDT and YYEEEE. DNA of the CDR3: TGTGCCAGCAGCTTGCAGCCTACGGAGCAGTACTTC. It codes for CASSLQPTEQYF.

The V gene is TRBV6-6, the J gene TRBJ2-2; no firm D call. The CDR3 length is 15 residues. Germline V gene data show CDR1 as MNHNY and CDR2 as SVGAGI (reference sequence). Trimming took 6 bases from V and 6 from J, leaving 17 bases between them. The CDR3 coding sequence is TGTGCCAGCAGCAAAGACCCAGACGGAGCCGGGGAGCTGTTTTTT. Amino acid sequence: CASSKDPDGAGELFF.

CDR3 in amino acids: CASSSQGSRYGYTF. The CDR3 coding sequence is TGTGCCAGCAGCTCCCAAGGTTCTCGCTATGGCTACACCTTC. The gene calls are TRBV13 and TRBJ1-2, with unresolved D. The CDR3 consists of 14 residues. The germline V and J ends were trimmed by 4 bases and 4 bases, with 13 bases remaining between them. Germline assignment: CDR1 PRHDT and CDR2 FYEKMQ (reference sequence).

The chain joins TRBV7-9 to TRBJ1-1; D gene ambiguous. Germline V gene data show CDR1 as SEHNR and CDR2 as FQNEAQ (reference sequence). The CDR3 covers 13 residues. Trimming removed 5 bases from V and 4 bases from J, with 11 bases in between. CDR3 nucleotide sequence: TGTGCCAGCAGCCGGGAACAGCGCACTGAAGCTTTCTTT. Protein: CASSREQRTEAFF.

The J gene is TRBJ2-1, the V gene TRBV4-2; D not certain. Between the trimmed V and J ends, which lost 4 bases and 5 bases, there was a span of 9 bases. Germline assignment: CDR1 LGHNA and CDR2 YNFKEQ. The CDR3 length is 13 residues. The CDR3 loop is CASSPTINNEQFF. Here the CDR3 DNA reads TGTGCCAGCAGCCCCACCATTAACAATGAGCAGTTCTTC.

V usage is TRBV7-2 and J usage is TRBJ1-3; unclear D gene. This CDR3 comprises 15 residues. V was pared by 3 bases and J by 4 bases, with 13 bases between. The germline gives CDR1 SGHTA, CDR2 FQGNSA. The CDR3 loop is CASSFNPQTGNTIYF. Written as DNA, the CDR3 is TGTGCCAGCAGCTTCAACCCCCAGACCGGAAACACCATATATTTT.

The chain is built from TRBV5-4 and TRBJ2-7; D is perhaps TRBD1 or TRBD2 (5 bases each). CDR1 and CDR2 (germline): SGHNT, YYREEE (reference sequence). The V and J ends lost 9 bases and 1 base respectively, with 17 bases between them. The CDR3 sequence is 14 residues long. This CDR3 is CAISYRDQSYEQYF. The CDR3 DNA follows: TGTGCCATTTCCTACCGGGACCAATCCTACGAGCAGTACTTC.

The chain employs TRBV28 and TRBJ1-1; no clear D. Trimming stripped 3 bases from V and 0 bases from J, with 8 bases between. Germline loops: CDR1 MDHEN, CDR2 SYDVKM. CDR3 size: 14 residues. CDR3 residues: CASSFNGMNTEAFF. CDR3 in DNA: TGTGCCAGCAGTTTTAATGGGATGAACACTGAAGCTTTCTTT.

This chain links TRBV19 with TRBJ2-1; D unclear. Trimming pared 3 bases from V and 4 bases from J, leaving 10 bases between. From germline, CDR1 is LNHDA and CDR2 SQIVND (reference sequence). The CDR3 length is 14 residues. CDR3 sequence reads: CASSINRLYNEQFF. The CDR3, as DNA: TGTGCCAGTAGTATTAATCGGCTTTACAATGAGCAGTTCTTC.

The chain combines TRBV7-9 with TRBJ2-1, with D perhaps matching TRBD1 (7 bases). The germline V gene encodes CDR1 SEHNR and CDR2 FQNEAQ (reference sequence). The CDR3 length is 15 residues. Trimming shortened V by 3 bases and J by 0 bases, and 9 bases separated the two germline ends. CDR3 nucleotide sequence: TGTGCCAGCAGCTTTCAGGGGGGCTCCTACAATGAGCAGTTCTTC. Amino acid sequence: CASSFQGGSYNEQFF.

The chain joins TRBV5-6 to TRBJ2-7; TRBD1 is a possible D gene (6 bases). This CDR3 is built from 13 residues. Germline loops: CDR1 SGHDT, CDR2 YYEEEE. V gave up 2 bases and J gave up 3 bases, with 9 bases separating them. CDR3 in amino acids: CASSLATGYEQYF. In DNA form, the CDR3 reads TGTGCCAGCAGCTTAGCGACAGGCTACGAGCAGTACTTC. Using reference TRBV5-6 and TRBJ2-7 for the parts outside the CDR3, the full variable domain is DAGVTQSPTHLIKTRGQQVTLRCSPKSGHDTVSWYQQALGQGPQFIFQYYEEEERQRGNFPDRFSGHQFPNYSSELNVNALLLGDSALYLCASSLATGYEQYFGPGTRLTVT.

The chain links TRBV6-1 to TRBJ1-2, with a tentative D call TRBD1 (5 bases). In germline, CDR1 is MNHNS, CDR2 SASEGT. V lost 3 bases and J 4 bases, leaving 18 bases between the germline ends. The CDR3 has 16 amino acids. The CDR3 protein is CASSDRDYGRSYGYTF. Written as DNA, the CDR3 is TGTGCCAGCAGTGACAGGGATTACGGGCGTAGCTATGGCTACACCTTC.

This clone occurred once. CDR3: CASSQVRGMVYGYTF. CDR3 nucleotides: TGTGCCAGCAGCCAAGTGCGGGGGATGGTCTATGGCTACACCTTC. The V and J genes are TRBV14 and TRBJ1-2, with a possible D match to TRBD1 (5 bases). Trimming removed 1 base from V and 4 bases from J, with 13 bases in between. CDR3 length: 15 amino acids. Germline CDR1 SGHDN, CDR2 FVKESK.